This T cell receptor beta chain derives from a study of T cells in localized non-small cell lung cancer. Findings of the study overall: In uninvolved adjacent lung, T cell clonality reached its highest value, exceeding tumor. Adjacent lung exhibited a median of about 50 among the 100 most abundant tumor clones.

A word on this clone: Its antigen is as yet unknown.

Generated by immunoSEQ multiplex PCR, the TCRdb table keeps only in-frame clones and is missing some. Among fewer than 3,000 clones, 20% to 25% were seen once, and the ten largest hold roughly 18%. This CDR3 has 14 amino acids. Germline CDR1 SGHRS, CDR2 YFSETQ. The J segment lost 4 bases and the V segment lost 4 bases, leaving 7 bases of the junction unmatched. V gene TRBV5-1 combines with J gene TRBJ1-1; 7 positions match TRBD1. This receptor was obtained from a male donor aged 60 or over with stage I lung adenocarcinoma. The source was lung tumor tissue, collected before any cancer treatment. CDR3 DNA sequence: TGCGCCAGCAGCGTGACAGGGAGTAGCACTGAAGCTTTCTTT. Translating gives CASSVTGSSTEAFF.